A single sample is the source of the 12 T cell receptor beta chains below, sequenced in a study of long-term antiretroviral therapy in people with HIV. Version v3.0 of the immunoSEQ assay ran at survey level. The table came from immunoSEQ multiplex PCR; TCRdb's copy has only in-frame clones and leaves some out. The sample has more than 20,000 clones; roughly 86% are singletons. This material consisted of unsorted PBMCs, taken 1.3 years after starting antiretroviral therapy. Receptor source: a man aged 55-75 years with HIV.

In the case of this clone: Its ends do not fully match the called genes, so a read error is possible. The chain uses TRBV29-1 and TRBJ2-7, with 9 bases identical to TRBD1. From germline, CDR1 is SQVTM and CDR2 ANQGSEA. The CDR3 extends over 14 amino acids. The CDR3 spells CSVTGGLSSHEQYF. The DNA of the CDR3 is TGCAGCGTTACAGGGGGCTTAAGCTCCCACGAGCAGTACTTC.

DNA for the CDR3: TGTGCCAGCAGTTACTCGATTGGGGTTAACTATGGCTACACCTTC. Its translation is CASSYSIGVNYGYTF. The rearrangement links TRBV6-6 to TRBJ1-2; D remains ambiguous. Looked up from germline, CDR1 is MNHNY and CDR2 is SVGAGI (reference sequence). Deletions cut 0 bases from V and 1 base from J, with 9 bases between. This CDR3 spans 15 amino acids.

V gene TRBV6-5 combines with J gene TRBJ1-3; D is undetermined. The germline V gene has CDR1 MNHEY and CDR2 SVGAGI. V was cut by 0 bases and J by 8 bases, with 14 bases left in between. The CDR3 has 15 amino acids. CDR3 nucleotides: TGTGCCAGCAGTTACTCGAGCACTTATCGGGACACCATATATTTT. Residues: CASSYSSTYRDTIYF.

The J gene is TRBJ2-5, the V gene TRBV6-5, with unresolved D. V was trimmed by 2 bases and J by 2 bases, leaving 0 bases between them. Germline V lookup: CDR1 MNHEY, CDR2 SVGAGI. This CDR3 is built from 11 residues. The CDR3 sequence is CASSYQETQYF. CDR3 bases: TGTGCCAGCAGTTACCAAGAGACCCAGTACTTC.

The chain joins TRBV30 to TRBJ1-1; a weak D match, TRBD1 (5 bases). CDR3 length: 14 residues. The V gene lost 1 base and the J gene lost 0 bases, with 9 bases spanning the gap. Germline lookup yields CDR1 GTSNPN and CDR2 SVGIG (reference sequence). CDR3 amino acids: CAWSGWGLNTEAFF. CDR3 DNA: TGTGCCTGGAGTGGGTGGGGGTTGAACACTGAAGCTTTCTTT.

This clone was counted only a few times. The chain couples TRBV5-5 to TRBJ1-4; D is undetermined. V was cut by 2 bases and J by 4 bases, with 9 bases left in between. Germline CDR1 is SGHKS and CDR2 is YYEKEE (reference sequence). The CDR3 totals 14 residues. CDR3 sequence reads: CASSFRGNNEKLFF. CDR3 coding DNA: TGTGCCAGCAGCTTCCGAGGGAATAATGAAAAACTGTTTTTT.

V and J are TRBV28 and TRBJ1-1, with D unclear. Germline V gives CDR1 MDHEN, CDR2 SYDVKM. The CDR3 runs 10 residues. V was cut by 5 bases and J by 12 bases, with 10 bases left in between. The CDR3, as DNA: TGTGCCAGCAGTGTCGGACCGACTTTCTTT. Protein sequence: CASSVGPTFF.

The table lists this clone with a count of one. The chain has TRBV27 and TRBJ2-5, with 11 positions matching TRBD2. V trimming: 5 bases; J trimming: 5 bases; junction bases outside the gene matches: 7. Germline CDR1 MNHEY, CDR2 SMNVEV (reference sequence). The CDR3 loop spans 15 amino acids. The CDR3 DNA follows: TGTGCCAGCAGTCGAACTAGCGGGGGATGGGAGACCCAGTACTTC. Its protein product is CASSRTSGGWETQYF.

The rearrangement links TRBV25-1 to TRBJ2-3; the D gene is possibly TRBD1 (5 bases). The CDR3 is 16 amino acids. V was clipped by 3 bases and J by 0 bases, with 13 bases between them. Germline assignment: CDR1 MGHDK and CDR2 SYGVNS. CDR3 in amino acids: CASSDLGAASTDTQYF. The CDR3 region has the DNA TGTGCCAGCAGTGATTTAGGGGCGGCTAGCACAGATACGCAGTATTTT.

The rearrangement joins TRBV6-5 to TRBJ2-2; maybe TRBD2 (6 bases). CDR1 is MNHEY and CDR2 is SVGAGI in the germline V gene. The CDR3 length is 14 residues. Trimming stripped 5 bases from V and 0 bases from J, with 7 bases between. Here the CDR3 DNA reads TGTGCCAGCAGTCGACTAGCGAACACCGGGGAGCTGTTTTTT. Protein sequence: CASSRLANTGELFF.

The rearrangement joins TRBV28 to TRBJ1-2; D perhaps matches TRBD1 (6 bases). V lost 0 bases to trimming and J lost 6 bases, with 14 bases between them. The length of the CDR3 is 15 residues. Germline values: CDR1 MDHEN, CDR2 SYDVKM. CDR3 loop: CASSLWLGGGNGYTF. CDR3 DNA: TGTGCCAGCAGTTTATGGTTGGGAGGGGGGAATGGCTACACCTTC.

The gene calls are TRBV28 and TRBJ2-1; 8 bases fit TRBD1. Unmatched junction bases numbered 15, after V lost 3 bases and J lost 8 bases. This CDR3 has 17 amino acids. The germline V gene has CDR1 MDHEN and CDR2 SYDVKM. This CDR3 is CASSFGTGRGNIDEQFF. CDR3 bases: TGTGCCAGCAGTTTCGGGACAGGACGCGGGAACATCGATGAGCAGTTCTTC.